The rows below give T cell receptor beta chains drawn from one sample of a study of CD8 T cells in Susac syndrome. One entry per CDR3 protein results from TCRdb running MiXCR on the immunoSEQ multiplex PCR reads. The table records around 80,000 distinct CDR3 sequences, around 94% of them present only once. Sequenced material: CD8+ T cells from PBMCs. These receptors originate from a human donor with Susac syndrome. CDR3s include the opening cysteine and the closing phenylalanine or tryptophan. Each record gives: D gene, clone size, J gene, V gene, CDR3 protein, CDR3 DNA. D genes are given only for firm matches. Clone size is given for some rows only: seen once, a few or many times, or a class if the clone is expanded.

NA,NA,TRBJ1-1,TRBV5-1,CASSLEGSNTEAFF,TGCGCCAGCAGCTTGGAGGGTTCGAACACTGAAGCTTTCTTT
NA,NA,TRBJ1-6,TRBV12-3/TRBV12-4,CASSFGGFSPLHF,TGTGCCAGCAGTTTTGGAGGGTTTTCACCCCTCCACTTT
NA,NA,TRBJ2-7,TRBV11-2,CASSLFGRGTSYEQYF,TGTGCCAGCAGCTTATTTGGAAGGGGAACCTCCTACGAGCAGTACTTC
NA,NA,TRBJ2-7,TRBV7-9,CASSWEGDSGHEQYF,TGTGCCAGCAGCTGGGAGGGGGACTCGGGGCACGAGCAGTACTTC
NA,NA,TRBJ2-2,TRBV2,CAPGDRETGELFF,TGTGCCCCAGGAGACAGAGAAACCGGGGAGCTGTTTTTT
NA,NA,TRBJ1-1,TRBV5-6,CASSLAAFRNTEAFF,TGTGCCAGCAGCTTGGCGGCCTTTCGGAACACTGAAGCTTTCTTT
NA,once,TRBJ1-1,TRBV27,CASSGGPGAVNTEAFF,TGTGCCAGCAGTGGCGGCCCAGGGGCAGTGAACACTGAAGCTTTCTTT
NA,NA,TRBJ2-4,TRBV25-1,CASGPKNIQYF,TGTGCCAGCGGCCCCAAAAACATTCAGTACTTC
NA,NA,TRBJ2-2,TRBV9,CASKNTGELFF,TGTGCCAGCAAGAACACCGGGGAGCTGTTTTTT
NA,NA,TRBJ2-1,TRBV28,CASSLSGEGANEQFF,TGTGCCAGCAGTTTATCAGGGGAGGGGGCCAATGAGCAGTTCTTC
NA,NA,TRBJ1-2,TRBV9,CASSVGPLPQGGGYTF,TGTGCCAGCAGCGTAGGCCCCCTACCCCAGGGCGGTGGCTACACCTTC
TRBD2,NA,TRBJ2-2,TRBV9,CASSLSGGAVTGELFF,TGTGCCAGCAGCCTTAGCGGGGGGGCCGTAACCGGGGAGCTGTTTTTT
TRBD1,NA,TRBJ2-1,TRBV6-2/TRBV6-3,CASSRLRDSYNEQFF,TGTGCCAGCAGTAGACTCCGGGACAGTTACAATGAGCAGTTCTTC
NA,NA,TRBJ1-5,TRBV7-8,CASSLWPDQPQHF,TGTGCCAGCAGCTTATGGCCGGATCAGCCCCAGCATTTT
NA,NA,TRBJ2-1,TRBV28,CASSLGGGSNNEQFF,TGTGCCAGCAGTTTAGGGGGGGGCTCAAACAATGAGCAGTTCTTC
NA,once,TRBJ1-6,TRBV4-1,CASSGRGSNSPLHF,TGCGCCAGCAGCGGCCGGGGAAGCAATTCACCCCTCCACTTT
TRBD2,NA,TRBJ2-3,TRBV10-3,CALGLADTQYF,TGTGCCCTAGGACTAGCAGATACGCAGTATTTT
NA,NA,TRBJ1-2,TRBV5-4,CASSFGQPHYGYTF,TGTGCCAGCAGCTTTGGGCAGCCCCACTATGGCTACACCTTC
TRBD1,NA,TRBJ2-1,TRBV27,CASSLPDRFNEQFF,TGTGCCAGCAGTCTACCGGACAGGTTCAATGAGCAGTTCTTC
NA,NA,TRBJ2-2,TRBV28,CASSSPGTFYTGELFF,TGTGCCAGCAGTTCTCCCGGGACCTTCTACACCGGGGAGCTGTTTTTT
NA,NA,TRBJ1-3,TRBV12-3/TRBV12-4,CASSPHTAPGNTIYF,TGTGCCAGCAGCCCCCACACAGCTCCCGGAAACACCATATATTTT
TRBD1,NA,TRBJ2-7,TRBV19,CASGTGGIEQYF,TGTGCTTCCGGGACAGGGGGCATCGAGCAGTACTTC
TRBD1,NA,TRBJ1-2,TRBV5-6,CASSLGQGRPPNYGYTF,TGTGCCAGCAGCTTGGGACAGGGGCGACCCCCTAACTATGGCTACACCTTC
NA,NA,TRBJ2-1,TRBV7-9,CASSSGGTANEQFF,TGTGCCAGCAGCTCGGGAGGGACAGCGAATGAGCAGTTCTTC
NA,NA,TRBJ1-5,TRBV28,CASSPPFNQPQHF,TGTGCCAGCAGTCCGCCGTTTAATCAGCCCCAGCATTTT
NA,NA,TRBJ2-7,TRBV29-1,CSVELATSYEQYF,TGCAGCGTTGAGCTCGCCACCTCCTACGAGCAGTACTTC
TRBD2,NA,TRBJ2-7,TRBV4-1,CASSQELAGDEQYF,TGCGCCAGCAGCCAAGAACTAGCGGGGGATGAGCAGTACTTC
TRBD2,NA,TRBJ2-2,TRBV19,CASSTSLAGAYTGELFF,TGTGCCAGTAGTACTTCACTAGCGGGGGCCTACACCGGGGAGCTGTTTTTT
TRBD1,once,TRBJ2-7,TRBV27,CASSSQGMPYEQYF,TGTGCCAGCAGTTCACAGGGGATGCCCTACGAGCAGTACTTC
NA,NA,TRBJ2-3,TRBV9,CASSVDPADTQYF,TGTGCCAGCAGCGTAGATCCGGCAGATACGCAGTATTTT
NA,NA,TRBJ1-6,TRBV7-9,CASSRHDLGGPRSPLHF,TGTGCCAGCAGCCGGCACGACCTGGGGGGGCCGCGGTCACCCCTCCACTTT
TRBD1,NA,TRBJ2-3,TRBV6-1,CASSPPQGEFTDTQYF,TGTGCCAGCAGCCCCCCTCAGGGGGAGTTCACAGATACGCAGTATTTT
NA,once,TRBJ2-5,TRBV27,CASSLSGGVETQYF,TGTGCCAGCAGTTTATCAGGAGGGGTCGAGACCCAGTACTTC
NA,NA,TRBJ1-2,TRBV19,CASRTNYGYTF,TGTGCCAGTAGAACTAACTATGGCTACACCTTC
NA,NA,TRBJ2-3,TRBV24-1,CATSDWADTQYF,TGTGCCACCAGTGATTGGGCAGATACGCAGTATTTT